Presented here are 5 T cell receptor beta chains from one specimen sequenced in a study of tumor and adjacent non-tumor tissue in lung cancer. No cell sorting was done before RNA was extracted from the tissue. Three rounds of nested PCR, following a modified ARM-PCR protocol, produced the TCRbeta library. TCRdb passed the multiplex PCR reads through MiXCR, listing each CDR3 protein once. Among about 78,000 distinct CDR3 sequences listed, around 85% were seen once. Sequencing used lung tumor tissue. The receptors come from a woman aged 45-65 years with non-small cell lung cancer.

About this clonotype itself: One junction end disagrees with the germline gene, perhaps due to a read error. The rearrangement joins TRBV11-2 to TRBJ2-7, with unresolved D. In germline, CDR1 is SGHAT, CDR2 FQNNGV. The CDR3 covers 15 residues. CDR3 DNA sequence: TGTGCCAGCAGCTTATCTCCGAGTCCCGTCTACAAGCAGTACTTC. Translating gives CASSLSPSPVYKQYF.

As regards this clonotype: Its ends do not fully match the called genes, so a read error is possible. V and J are TRBV5-4 and TRBJ1-6, with D unresolved. Germline V gene lookup returns CDR1 SGHNT and CDR2 YYREEE (reference sequence). The CDR3 has 15 amino acids. Written as DNA, the CDR3 is TGTGTCAGCAGCTTGGGCAGAGGGTCTAATTCACCCCTCCACTTT. Its translation is CVSSLGRGSNSPLHF.

This clonotype appeared once. This likely comes from a read error, as the CDR3 has no conserved phenylalanine or tryptophan at its end. The chain combines TRBV2 with TRBJ1-5, with a tentative D call TRBD1 (6 bases). Germline CDR1 SNHLY, CDR2 FYNNEI. The CDR3 totals 17 residues. DNA for the CDR3: TGTGCCAGCAGCCCGTGGGGGGTACAGGGTGGCAAGCAGCCCCAGCATTCT. Amino acids: CASSPWGVQGGKQPQHS.

The table lists this clonotype with a count of one. The conserved phenylalanine or tryptophan normally closing the CDR3 is absent here, so this likely arose from a read error. The rearrangement uses TRBV12-3 or TRBV12-4 and TRBJ2-1; possible D gene TRBD2, 6 bases. The V end was cut by 7 bases, the J end by 6 bases, with 19 bases between. The CDR3 extends over 15 amino acids. The CDR3 region has the DNA TGTGCCAGCAAACCGGGAGTAGTGGGAACCAATGAGCAGTTCTTA. Its translation: CASKPGVVGTNEQFL.

On this clonotype: A read error may produce the germline difference seen at one junction end. The chain joins TRBV10-3 to TRBJ2-1, with 7 bases fitting TRBD2. This CDR3 has 18 amino acids. CDR1 ENHRY and CDR2 SYGVKD come from the germline V gene. CDR3 residues: CAISERLAAVSSYNEQSF. CDR3 nucleotides: TGTGCCATCAGTGAGAGGCTAGCGGCAGTAAGCTCCTACAATGAGCAGTCCTTC.